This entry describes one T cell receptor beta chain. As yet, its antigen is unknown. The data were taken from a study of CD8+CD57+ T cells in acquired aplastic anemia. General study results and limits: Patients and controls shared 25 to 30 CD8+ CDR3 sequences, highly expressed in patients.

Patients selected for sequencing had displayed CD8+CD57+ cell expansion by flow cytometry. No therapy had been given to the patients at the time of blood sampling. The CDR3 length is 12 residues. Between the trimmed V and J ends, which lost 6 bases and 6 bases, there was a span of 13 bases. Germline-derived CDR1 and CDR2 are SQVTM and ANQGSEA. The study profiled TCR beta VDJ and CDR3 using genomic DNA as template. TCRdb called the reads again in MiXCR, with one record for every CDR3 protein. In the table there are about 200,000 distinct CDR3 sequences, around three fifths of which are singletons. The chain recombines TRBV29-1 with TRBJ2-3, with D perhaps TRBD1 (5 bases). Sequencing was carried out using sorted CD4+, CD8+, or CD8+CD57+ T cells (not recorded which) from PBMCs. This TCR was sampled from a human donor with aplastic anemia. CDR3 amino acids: CSVRAVGDTQYF. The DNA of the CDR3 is TGCAGCGTCAGGGCAGTCGGGGATACGCAGTATTTT.